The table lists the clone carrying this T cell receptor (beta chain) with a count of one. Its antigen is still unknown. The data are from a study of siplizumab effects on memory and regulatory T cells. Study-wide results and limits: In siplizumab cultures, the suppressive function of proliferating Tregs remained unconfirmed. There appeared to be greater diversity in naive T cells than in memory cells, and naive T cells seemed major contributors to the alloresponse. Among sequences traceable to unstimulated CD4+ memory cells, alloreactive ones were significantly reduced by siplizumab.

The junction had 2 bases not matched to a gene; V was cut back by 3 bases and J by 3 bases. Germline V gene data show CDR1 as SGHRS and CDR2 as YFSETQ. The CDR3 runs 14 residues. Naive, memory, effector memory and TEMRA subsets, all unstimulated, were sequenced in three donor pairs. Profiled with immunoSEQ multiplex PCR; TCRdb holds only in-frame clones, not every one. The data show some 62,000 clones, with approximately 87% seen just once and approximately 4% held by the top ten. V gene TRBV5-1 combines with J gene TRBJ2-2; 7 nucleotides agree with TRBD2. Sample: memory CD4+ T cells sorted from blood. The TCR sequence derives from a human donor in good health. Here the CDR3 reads CASSWREHTGELFF. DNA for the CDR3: TGCGCCAGCAGCTGGCGGGAGCACACCGGGGAGCTGTTTTTT.